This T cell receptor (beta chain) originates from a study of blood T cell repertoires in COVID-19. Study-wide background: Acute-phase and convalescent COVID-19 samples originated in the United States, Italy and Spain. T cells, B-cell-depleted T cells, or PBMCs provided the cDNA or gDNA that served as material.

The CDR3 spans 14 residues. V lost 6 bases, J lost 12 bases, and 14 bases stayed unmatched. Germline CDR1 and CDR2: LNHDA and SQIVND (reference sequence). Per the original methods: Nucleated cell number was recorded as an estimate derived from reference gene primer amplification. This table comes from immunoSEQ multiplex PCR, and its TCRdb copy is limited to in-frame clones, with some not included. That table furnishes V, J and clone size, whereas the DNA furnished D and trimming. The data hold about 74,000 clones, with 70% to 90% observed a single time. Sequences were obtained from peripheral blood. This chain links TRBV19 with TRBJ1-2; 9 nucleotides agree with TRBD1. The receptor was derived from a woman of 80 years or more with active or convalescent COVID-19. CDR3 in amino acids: CASRKDRGTFVDTF. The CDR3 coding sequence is TGTGCCAGTAGAAAGGACAGGGGCACCTTTGTGGACACCTTC.